The present T cell receptor beta chain was sequenced within a study of T cells in localized non-small cell lung cancer. Findings and caveats of the study: Multi-region tumor sequencing was not done, so intratumor heterogeneity could not be excluded.

The method was immunoSEQ multiplex PCR; TCRdb's version includes in-frame clones alone and lacks a portion of them. The table lists approximately 29,000 clones, roughly 80% of them singletons. Worth noting for this clone: The antigen is undetermined.

Trimming at V came to 6 bases and at J to 7 bases, leaving 6 bases not matched to a gene. CDR1 is MNHNS, CDR2 SASEGT, per germline. The CDR3 contains 13 residues. The sequence derives from a man aged 35 to 69 with stage III lung adenocarcinoma. The chain uses TRBV6-1 and TRBJ2-1; 7 positions agree with TRBD2. The specimen comprised peripheral blood mononuclear cells, sampled before any cancer treatment. Written as DNA, the CDR3 is TGTGCCAGCAGAGCCGGGACTATGAATGAGCAGTTCTTC. It encodes CASRAGTMNEQFF.